This T cell receptor beta chain derives from a study of CD4+ T cells in melanoma. The CDR3 runs 13 residues. V was shortened by 0 bases and J by 12 bases, with 16 bases between the two germline ends. The germline CDR1 and CDR2 sequences are SGHKS and YYEKEE (reference sequence). Assay: immunoSEQ multiplex PCR; the TCRdb copy retains only in-frame clones and omits some. This table has more than 8,500 clones, approximately 69% appearing once. Regarding this clone: What it recognizes is unknown.

Study results and limitations: A reported correlation linked neoantigen-specific CD4+ T cells to CD8+, macrophage and B cell function. In melanoma, neoantigen-specific CD4+ T cells reportedly differed in differentiation state.

The genes are TRBV5-5 and TRBJ2-7; D is possibly TRBD1 or TRBD2 (6 bases each). The source is a human donor with melanoma. Sequenced sample: peripheral blood. The CDR3 DNA sequence: TGTGCCAGCAGCTTGGATTGGGGGGCATCGCCGTACTTC. Its translation: CASSLDWGASPYF.